This T cell receptor beta chain was captured by sequencing in a study of blood T cells in healthy people across ages. Study findings and constraints: The fall in TCR beta diversity per million T cells was roughly linear with age.

A second about 6 to 11 cycle PCR used barcoded and J-beta primers. TCRdb recomputed calls from the 5' RACE reads with MiXCR, one row per CDR3 protein. The repertoire includes over 600,000 distinct CDR3 sequences, roughly 50% of them detected once, and more than 25% sits in the top ten. With V trimmed by 2 bases and J by 1 base, 4 bases remained unmatched. The CDR3 totals 14 residues. Germline assignment: CDR1 SQVTM and CDR2 ANQGSEA. As to this clonotype: The antigen is undetermined.

Healthy Caucasian individuals from Russia aged roughly 6 to 90 served as donors. A minimum of 7 million PBMCs was isolated per sample. The sample was blood. This receptor was identified in a man in his forties in good health. V usage is TRBV29-1 and J usage is TRBJ2-5; 7 bases map to TRBD1. The CDR3 coding sequence is TGCAGCGTTGAATCTGGGACAGCCCAAGAGACCCAGTACTTC. Protein sequence: CSVESGTAQETQYF.